This T cell receptor beta chain was observed in a study of blood T cells in healthy people across ages. There are a few counts of this clonotype. The junction does not match germline at one end; this may be a read error. Per germline, CDR1 MNHEY and CDR2 SMNVEV (reference sequence). This CDR3 contains 15 residues. For the second PCR, which ran for about 7 to 11 cycles, a sample-barcoded 5' primer and a J-beta primer mix were used. TCRdb independently ran MiXCR on the 5' RACE reads; one entry per CDR3 protein. The sample consists of about 600,000 distinct CDR3 sequences, around 48% of them appearing once.

The origin of this receptor is a man at least 80 years old in good health. The sequencing input was blood. V is TRBV27 and J is TRBJ2-7; D possibly corresponds to TRBD2 (5 bases). For the CDR3, the DNA is TGTGCCAGCAGTTTAGCCAGAGGGTTCTCCAACGAGCAGTACTTC. Its protein product is CASSLARGFSNEQYF.